This TCR beta chain came from a study of T cells in women clearing cervical HPV infection. Across the whole study: Blood came at first lesion visit for cases, post-clearance for controls. Findings and caveats of the study: Combining TCR richness with V gene abundances gave approximately 0.8 AUC. TRBV6-7 relative abundance averaged about 0.11% in cases and under 0.2% in controls.

With respect to this clone: Its antigen is currently unknown. With the read ending 3 residues before the CDR3 end, the germline J gene is used to fill in that end.

The method was immunoSEQ multiplex PCR; TCRdb's version includes in-frame clones alone and lacks a portion of them. The specimen's table records over 20,000 clones. HPV was found by MY09/MY11 PCR and dot-blot genotyping. The CDR3 contains 14 residues. The germline CDR1 and CDR2 sequences are SGHVS and FNYEAQ. V shed 5 bases, J shed 3 bases, and the junction held 6 bases outside the gene matches. The sequenced sample was blood buffy coat. The V gene is TRBV7-6, the J gene TRBJ2-7, with 8 bases lining up with TRBD2. This clonotype was sampled from a woman aged 18-69 years with a cervical HPV16 infection that either progressed to CIN3+ or cleared (not recorded which). The covered CDR3 bases are TGTGCCAGCAGCAGGGGACTAGGGTTCTACGAG. It translates to CASSRGLGFYE. The CDR3 in full is CASSRGLGFYEQYF.